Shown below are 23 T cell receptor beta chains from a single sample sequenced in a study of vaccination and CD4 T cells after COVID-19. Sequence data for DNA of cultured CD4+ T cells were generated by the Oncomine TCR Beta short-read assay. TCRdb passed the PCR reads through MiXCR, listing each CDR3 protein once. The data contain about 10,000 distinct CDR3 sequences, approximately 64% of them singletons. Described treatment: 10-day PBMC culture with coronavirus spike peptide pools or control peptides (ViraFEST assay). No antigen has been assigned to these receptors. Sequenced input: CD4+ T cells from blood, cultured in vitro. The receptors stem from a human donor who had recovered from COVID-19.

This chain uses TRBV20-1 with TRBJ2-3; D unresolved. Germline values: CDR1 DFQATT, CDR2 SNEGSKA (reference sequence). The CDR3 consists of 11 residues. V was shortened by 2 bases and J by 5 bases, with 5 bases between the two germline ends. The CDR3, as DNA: TGCAGTGCTAGATCAGTAGATACGCAGTATTTT. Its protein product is CSARSVDTQYF.

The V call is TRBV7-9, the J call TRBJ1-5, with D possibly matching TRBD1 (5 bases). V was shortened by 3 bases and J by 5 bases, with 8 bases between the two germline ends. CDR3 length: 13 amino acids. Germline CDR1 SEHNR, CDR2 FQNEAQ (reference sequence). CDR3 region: CASSFGGDQPQHF. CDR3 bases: TGTGCCAGCAGCTTTGGGGGGGATCAGCCCCAGCATTTT.

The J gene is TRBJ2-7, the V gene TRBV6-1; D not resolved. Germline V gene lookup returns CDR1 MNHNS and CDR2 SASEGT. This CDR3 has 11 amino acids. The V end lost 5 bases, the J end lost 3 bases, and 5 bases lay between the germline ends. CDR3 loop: CASSLNYEQYF. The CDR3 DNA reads TGTGCCAGCAGTCTTAACTACGAGCAGTACTTC.

The CDR3 sequence: CASRTTGAVYGYTF. The CDR3 DNA is TGTGCCAGCAGAACGACAGGGGCGGTCTATGGCTACACCTTC. The rearrangement links TRBV6-1 to TRBJ1-2, with TRBD1 matching 8 bases. The CDR3 has 14 residues. The V gene end was trimmed by 6 bases and the J gene end by 4 bases; junction bases not matched to a gene: 7. Germline lookup yields CDR1 MNHNS and CDR2 SASEGT.

In DNA form, the CDR3 reads TGTGCCACCAGCAGAGGGGAGACTGAAGCTTTCTTT. Protein sequence: CATSRGETEAFF. J is TRBJ1-1 and V is TRBV15; the D is unclear. The CDR3 has 12 residues. V gave up 1 base and J gave up 5 bases, with 5 bases separating them. Germline CDR1 reads LNHNV; CDR2 reads YYDKDF (reference sequence).

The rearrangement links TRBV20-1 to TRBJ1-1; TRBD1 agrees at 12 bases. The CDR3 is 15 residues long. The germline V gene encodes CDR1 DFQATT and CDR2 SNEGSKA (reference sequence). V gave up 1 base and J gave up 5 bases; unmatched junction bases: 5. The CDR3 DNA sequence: TGCAGTGCTAGAGTCGGGACAGGGGGCGCAACTGAAGCTTTCTTT. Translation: CSARVGTGGATEAFF.

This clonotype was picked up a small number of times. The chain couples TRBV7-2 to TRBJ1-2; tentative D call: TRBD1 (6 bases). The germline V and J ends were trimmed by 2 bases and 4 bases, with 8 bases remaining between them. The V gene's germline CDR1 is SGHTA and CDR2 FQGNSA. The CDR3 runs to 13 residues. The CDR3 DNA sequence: TGTGCCAGCAGCTTATCGGGGGCCTATGGCTACACCTTC. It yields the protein CASSLSGAYGYTF.

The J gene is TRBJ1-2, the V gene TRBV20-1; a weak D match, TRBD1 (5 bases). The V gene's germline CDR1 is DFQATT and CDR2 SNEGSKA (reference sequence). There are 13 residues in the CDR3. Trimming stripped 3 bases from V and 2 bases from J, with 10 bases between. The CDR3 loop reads CSARAEGNYGYTF. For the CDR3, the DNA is TGCAGTGCTAGGGCTGAGGGGAACTATGGCTACACCTTC.

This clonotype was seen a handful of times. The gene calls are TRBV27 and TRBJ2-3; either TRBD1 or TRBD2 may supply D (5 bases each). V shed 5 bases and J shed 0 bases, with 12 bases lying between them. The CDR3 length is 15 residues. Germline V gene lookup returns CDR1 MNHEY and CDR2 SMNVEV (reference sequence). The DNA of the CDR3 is TGTGCCAGCAGTCGGGACGGAAAAAGCACAGATACGCAGTATTTT. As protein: CASSRDGKSTDTQYF.

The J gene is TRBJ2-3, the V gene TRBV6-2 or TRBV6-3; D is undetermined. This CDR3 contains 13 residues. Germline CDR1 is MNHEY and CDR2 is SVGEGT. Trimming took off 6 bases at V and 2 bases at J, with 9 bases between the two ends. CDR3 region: CASRALATDTQYF. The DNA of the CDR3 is TGTGCCAGCAGGGCCCTGGCCACAGATACGCAGTATTTT.

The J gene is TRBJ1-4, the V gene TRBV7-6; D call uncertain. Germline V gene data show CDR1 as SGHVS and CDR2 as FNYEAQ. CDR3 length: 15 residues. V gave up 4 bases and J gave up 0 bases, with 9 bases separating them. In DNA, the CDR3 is TGTGCCAGCAGCTCCACGGCTGCAACTAATGAAAAACTGTTTTTT. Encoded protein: CASSSTAATNEKLFF. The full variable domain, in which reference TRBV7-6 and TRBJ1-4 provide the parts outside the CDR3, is GAGVSQSPRYKVTKRGQDVALRCDPISGHVSLYWYRQALGQGPEFLTYFNYEAQQDKSGLPNDRFSAERPEGSISTLTIQRTEQRDSAMYRCASSSTAATNEKLFFGSGTQLSVL.

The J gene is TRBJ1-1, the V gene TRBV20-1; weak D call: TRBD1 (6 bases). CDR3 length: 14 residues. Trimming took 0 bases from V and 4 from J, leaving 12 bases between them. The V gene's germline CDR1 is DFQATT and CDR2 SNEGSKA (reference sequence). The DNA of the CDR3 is TGCAGTGCTAGAGATCTGGGGGCGGGCACTGAAGCTTTCTTT. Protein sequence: CSARDLGAGTEAFF.

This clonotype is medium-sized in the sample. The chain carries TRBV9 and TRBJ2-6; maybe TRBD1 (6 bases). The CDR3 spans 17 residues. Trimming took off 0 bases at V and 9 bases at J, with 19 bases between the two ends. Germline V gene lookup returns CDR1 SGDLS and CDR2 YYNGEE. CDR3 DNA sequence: TGTGCCAGCAGCGTAGACTCGAACAGGGCTGGTGGCAACGTCCTGACTTTC. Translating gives CASSVDSNRAGGNVLTF.

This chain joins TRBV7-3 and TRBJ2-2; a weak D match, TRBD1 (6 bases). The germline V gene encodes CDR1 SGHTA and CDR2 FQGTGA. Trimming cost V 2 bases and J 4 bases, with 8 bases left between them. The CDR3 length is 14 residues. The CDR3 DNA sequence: TGTGCCAGCAGCTTAGGCAGGGGCACCGGGGAGCTGTTTTTT. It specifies CASSLGRGTGELFF.

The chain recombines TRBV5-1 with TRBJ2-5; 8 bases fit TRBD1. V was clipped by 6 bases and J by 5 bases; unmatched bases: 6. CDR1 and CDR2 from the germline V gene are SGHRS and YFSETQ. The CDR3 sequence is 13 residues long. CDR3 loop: CASTRTGQETQYF. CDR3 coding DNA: TGCGCCAGCACCCGGACAGGGCAGGAGACCCAGTACTTC.

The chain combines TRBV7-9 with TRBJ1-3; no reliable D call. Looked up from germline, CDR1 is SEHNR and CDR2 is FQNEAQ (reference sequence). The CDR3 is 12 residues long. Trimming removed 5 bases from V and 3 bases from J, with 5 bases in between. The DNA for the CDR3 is TGTGCCAGCAGCCCCAGTGGAAACACCATATATTTT. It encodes CASSPSGNTIYF.

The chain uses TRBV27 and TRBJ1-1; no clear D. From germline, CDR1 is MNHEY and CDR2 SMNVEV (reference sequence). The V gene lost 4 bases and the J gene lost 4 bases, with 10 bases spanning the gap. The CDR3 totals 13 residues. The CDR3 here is CASSYEVATEAFF. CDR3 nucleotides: TGTGCCAGCAGTTACGAGGTCGCCACTGAAGCTTTCTTT.

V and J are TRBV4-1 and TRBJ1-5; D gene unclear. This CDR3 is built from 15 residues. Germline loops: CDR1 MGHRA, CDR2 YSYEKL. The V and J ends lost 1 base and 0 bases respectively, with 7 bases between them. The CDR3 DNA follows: TGCGCCAGCAGCCAAGGGACTGATAGCAATCAGCCCCAGCATTTT. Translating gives CASSQGTDSNQPQHF.

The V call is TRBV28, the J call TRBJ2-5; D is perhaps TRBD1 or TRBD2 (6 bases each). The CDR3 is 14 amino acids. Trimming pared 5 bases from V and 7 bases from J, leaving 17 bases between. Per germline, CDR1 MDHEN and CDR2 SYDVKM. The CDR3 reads CASSQQGAGGTQYF. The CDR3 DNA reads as TGTGCCAGCAGTCAACAGGGAGCCGGGGGGACCCAGTACTTC.

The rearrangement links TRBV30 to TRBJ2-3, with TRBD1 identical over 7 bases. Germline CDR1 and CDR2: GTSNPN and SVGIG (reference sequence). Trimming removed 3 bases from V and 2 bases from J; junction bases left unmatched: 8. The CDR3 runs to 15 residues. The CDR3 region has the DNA TGTGCCTGGAGAAGAGACAGGGCCCCCACAGATACGCAGTATTTT. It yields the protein CAWRRDRAPTDTQYF.

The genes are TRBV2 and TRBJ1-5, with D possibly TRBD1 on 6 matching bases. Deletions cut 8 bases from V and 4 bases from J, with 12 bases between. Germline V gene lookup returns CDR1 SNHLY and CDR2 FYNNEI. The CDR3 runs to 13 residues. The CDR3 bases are TGTGCCAGCGGACAGACTCTGAATCAGCCCCAGCATTTT. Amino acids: CASGQTLNQPQHF.

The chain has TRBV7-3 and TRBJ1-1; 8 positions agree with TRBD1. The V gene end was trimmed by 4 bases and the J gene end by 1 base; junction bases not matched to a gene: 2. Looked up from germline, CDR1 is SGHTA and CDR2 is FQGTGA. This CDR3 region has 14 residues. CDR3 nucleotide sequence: TGTGCCAGCAGCTCCGGACAGGGGAACACTGAAGCTTTCTTT. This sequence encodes CASSSGQGNTEAFF.

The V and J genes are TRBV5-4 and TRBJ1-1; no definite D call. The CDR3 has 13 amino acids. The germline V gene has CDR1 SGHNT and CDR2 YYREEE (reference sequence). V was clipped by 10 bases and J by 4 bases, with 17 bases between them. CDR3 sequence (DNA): TGTGCCGGGCGGTATAATGCCGGCACTGAAGCTTTCTTT. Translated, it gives CAGRYNAGTEAFF. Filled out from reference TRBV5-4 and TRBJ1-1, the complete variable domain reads ETGVTQSPTHLIKTRGQQVTLRCSSQSGHNTVSWYQQALGQGPQFIFQYYREEENGRGNFPPRFSGLQFPNYSSELNVNALELDDSALYLCAGRYNAGTEAFFGQGTRLTVV.